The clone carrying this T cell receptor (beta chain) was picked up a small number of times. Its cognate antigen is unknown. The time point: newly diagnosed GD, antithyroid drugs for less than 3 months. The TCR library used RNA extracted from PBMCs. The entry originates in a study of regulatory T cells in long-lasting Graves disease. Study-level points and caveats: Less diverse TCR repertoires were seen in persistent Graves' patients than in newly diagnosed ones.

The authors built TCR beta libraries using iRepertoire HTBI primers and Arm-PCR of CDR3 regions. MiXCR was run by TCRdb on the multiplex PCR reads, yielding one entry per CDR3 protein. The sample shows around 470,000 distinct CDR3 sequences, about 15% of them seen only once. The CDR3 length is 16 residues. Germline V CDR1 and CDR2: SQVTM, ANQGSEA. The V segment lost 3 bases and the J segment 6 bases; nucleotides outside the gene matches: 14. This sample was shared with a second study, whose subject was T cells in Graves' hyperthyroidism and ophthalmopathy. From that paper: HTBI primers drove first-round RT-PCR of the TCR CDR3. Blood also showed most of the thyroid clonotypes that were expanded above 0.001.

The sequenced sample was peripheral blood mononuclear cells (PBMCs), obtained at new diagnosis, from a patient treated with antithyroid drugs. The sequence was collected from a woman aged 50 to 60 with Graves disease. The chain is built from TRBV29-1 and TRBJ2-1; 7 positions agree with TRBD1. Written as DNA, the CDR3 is TGCAGCGTTGAGGGCCCGACAGGGACCGCGGGCAATGAGCAGTTCTTC. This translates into CSVEGPTGTAGNEQFF.